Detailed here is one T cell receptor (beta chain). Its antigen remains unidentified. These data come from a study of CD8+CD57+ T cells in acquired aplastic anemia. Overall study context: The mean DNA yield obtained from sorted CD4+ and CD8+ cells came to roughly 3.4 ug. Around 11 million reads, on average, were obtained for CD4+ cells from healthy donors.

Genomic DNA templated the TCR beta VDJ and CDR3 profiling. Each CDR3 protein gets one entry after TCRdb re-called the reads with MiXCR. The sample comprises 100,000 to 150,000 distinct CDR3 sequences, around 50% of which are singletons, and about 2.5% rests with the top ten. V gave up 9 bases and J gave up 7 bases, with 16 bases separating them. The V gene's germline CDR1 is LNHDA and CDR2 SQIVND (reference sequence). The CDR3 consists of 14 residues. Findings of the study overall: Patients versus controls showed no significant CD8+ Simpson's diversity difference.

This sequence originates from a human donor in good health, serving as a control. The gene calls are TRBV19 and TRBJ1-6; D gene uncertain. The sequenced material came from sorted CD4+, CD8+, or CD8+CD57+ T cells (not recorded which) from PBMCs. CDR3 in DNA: TGTGCCAGCAGATACCGGATACCAAATTCACCCCTCCACTTT. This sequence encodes CASRYRIPNSPLHF.